This T cell receptor (beta chain) was observed in a study of shared clonotypes between healthy human individuals. Across the study: Three plates were used per donor for CD4 naive, three for CD4 memory, two for CD8 naive and one for CD8 memory.

An assay was performed, and its level was deep. Some clones are missing from TCRdb's copy, which holds only in-frame ones; the method was immunoSEQ multiplex PCR. The data contain roughly 1,600,000 clones, about 98.5% of them singletons. Turning to this clone: Its antigen is unknown.

Germline V lookup: CDR1 SQVTM, CDR2 ANQGSEA. This CDR3 spans 16 amino acids. Trimming removed 2 bases from V and 7 bases from J; junction bases left unmatched: 16. Study results and limitations: In this cohort, only blood was sampled, and tissue repertoires likely differ.

The study drew all its donors from Caucasian adults living in Nashville, Tennessee. The clonotype was recovered from a man aged 25 to 45 in good health. Sequenced sample: naive CD4+ T cells sorted from blood. Subset denoted: CD45RA+ positively selected. The chain combines TRBV29-1 with TRBJ1-2, with 7 bases lining up with TRBD1. Here the CDR3 DNA reads TGCAGCGTTGAACTACTGACAGGGACGGCATCGGGTGGCTACACCTTC. Its protein product is CSVELLTGTASGGYTF.